The 21 T cell receptor beta chains listed next were all sequenced from one sample in a study of cytomegalovirus exposure and HLA in healthy donors. Generated by immunoSEQ multiplex PCR, the TCRdb table keeps only in-frame clones and is missing some. The table records some 170,000 clones, about nine tenths of them present only once. The sample taken for sequencing was PBMCs. The receptors here all came from a man between 18 and 29 years old in good health and CMV-seropositive.

This chain connects TRBV28 to TRBJ1-1, with a tentative D call TRBD1 (5 bases). The CDR3 loop spans 13 amino acids. Trimming pared 6 bases from V and 5 bases from J, leaving 13 bases between. The germline CDR1 and CDR2 sequences are MDHEN and SYDVKM. The CDR3 nucleotides read TGTGCCAGCAGGGGGACTCCGAGAACTGAAGCTTTCTTT. Its translation is CASRGTPRTEAFF.

The chain combines TRBV4-1 with TRBJ2-7; 8 positions match TRBD1. Germline CDR1 reads MGHRA; CDR2 reads YSYEKL. The ends lost 2 bases at V and 4 bases at J; junction bases unmatched: 7. The CDR3 covers 15 residues. The CDR3 reads CASSQLDRAGYEQYF. The CDR3 nucleotides are TGCGCCAGCAGCCAACTGGACAGGGCAGGATACGAGCAGTACTTC.

The V gene is TRBV6-1, the J gene TRBJ2-2; D unresolved. V was trimmed by 1 base and J by 1 base, leaving 4 bases between them. Per the germline V gene, CDR1 is MNHNS and CDR2 is SASEGT. This CDR3 is 14 amino acids long. This CDR3 reads CASSEGLNTGELFF. The CDR3 DNA follows: TGTGCCAGCAGTGAAGGACTGAACACCGGGGAGCTGTTTTTT.

This clone was detected only once. V and J are TRBV5-4 and TRBJ1-2, with 10 positions matching TRBD1. Trimming took 5 bases from V and 1 from J; bases not matched to a gene: 8. The CDR3 totals 16 residues. Looked up from germline, CDR1 is SGHNT and CDR2 is YYREEE (reference sequence). The DNA of the CDR3 is TGTGCCAGCAGACAGGGGACAGGGGATATTAACTATGGCTACACCTTC. As protein: CASRQGTGDINYGYTF.

This clone was observed once. V usage is TRBV19 and J usage is TRBJ2-7, with 7 nucleotides matching TRBD2. J gave up 3 bases and V 5 bases, and 10 bases lay outside the gene matches. The CDR3 spans 15 residues. CDR1 and CDR2 from the germline V gene are LNHDA and SQIVND (reference sequence). CDR3 sequence reads: CASSPGGGSDYEQYF. The CDR3 DNA reads TGTGCCAGTAGTCCCGGCGGGGGTTCGGACTACGAGCAGTACTTC.

The genes are TRBV9 and TRBJ2-3; 14 nucleotides agree with TRBD2. CDR1 and CDR2 (germline): SGDLS, YYNGEE. The CDR3 totals 17 residues. J was trimmed by 5 bases and V by 3 bases; bases with no gene match: 8. The CDR3 region has the DNA TGTGCCAGCAGCGGAGAGACTAGCGGGAGGGCGAGAGATACGCAGTATTTT. This translates into CASSGETSGRARDTQYF.

The chain employs TRBV7-2 and TRBJ2-1; D unclear. V lost 1 base and J lost 0, with 7 bases in between. The CDR3 consists of 15 residues. The germline gives CDR1 SGHTA, CDR2 FQGNSA. CDR3 coding DNA: TGTGCCAGCAGCTTAGTCCCTAGCTCCTACAATGAGCAGTTCTTC. As protein: CASSLVPSSYNEQFF.

The V gene is TRBV28, the J gene TRBJ2-7; no clear D. Trimming pared 1 base from V and 4 bases from J, leaving 11 bases between. The CDR3 covers 14 residues. Germline assignment: CDR1 MDHEN and CDR2 SYDVKM. The CDR3 region is CASSLLGLRYEQYF. As DNA, the CDR3 is TGTGCCAGCAGTTTATTAGGTTTGAGGTACGAGCAGTACTTC.

The chain uses TRBV5-1 and TRBJ2-1, with a possible D match to TRBD2 (5 bases). This CDR3 contains 13 residues. The germline V and J ends were trimmed by 0 bases and 9 bases, with 10 bases remaining between them. Germline values: CDR1 SGHRS, CDR2 YFSETQ. The CDR3 spells CASSLGLASEQFF. The CDR3 DNA sequence: TGCGCCAGCAGCTTGGGCCTAGCTAGTGAGCAGTTCTTC.

The V and J genes are TRBV28 and TRBJ2-7; D unclear. Trimming took 6 bases from V and 7 from J, leaving 13 bases between them. The CDR3 sequence is 12 residues long. Germline V gene data show CDR1 as MDHEN and CDR2 as SYDVKM. CDR3 nucleotides: TGTGCCAGCAGGCCACCAGCGAGGGAGCAGTACTTC. It yields the protein CASRPPAREQYF. Looking up the rest from reference TRBV28 and TRBJ2-7 gives the full variable domain: DVKVTQSSRYLVKRTGEKVFLECVQDMDHENMFWYRQDPGLGLRLIYFSYDVKMKEKGDIPEGYSVSREKKERFSLILESASTNQTSMYLCASRPPAREQYFGPGTRLTVT.

This CDR3 reads CASSYPSGRYEQYF. The CDR3 region has the DNA TGTGCCAGCAGTTACCCTAGCGGGAGGTACGAGCAGTACTTC. The J gene is TRBJ2-7, the V gene TRBV28, with 11 positions matching TRBD2. Germline V gene lookup returns CDR1 MDHEN and CDR2 SYDVKM. This CDR3 is 14 amino acids long. V was clipped by 4 bases and J by 4 bases; unmatched bases: 3.

Comment on this clone: One end of the junction fails to match germline, which may point to a read error. This rearrangement joins TRBV14 to TRBJ2-1; possible D gene TRBD2, 5 bases. Germline CDR1 reads SGHDN; CDR2 reads FVKESK. This CDR3 has 13 amino acids. The CDR3 protein is CASSQGLQGEQFF. As DNA, the CDR3 is TGTGCCAGCAGTCAAGGACTTCAAGGTGAGCAGTTCTTC.

In nucleotides, the CDR3 is TGTGCCATCAGTGAGTGGTCAGGGTCAGATCAGCCCCAGCATTTT. This gives the protein CAISEWSGSDQPQHF. The chain has TRBV10-3 and TRBJ1-5; possible D gene TRBD1, 5 bases. V lost 1 base and J lost 5, with 12 bases in between. The CDR3 loop spans 15 amino acids. The germline gives CDR1 ENHRY, CDR2 SYGVKD.

V and J are TRBV19 and TRBJ2-7, with 11 bases matching TRBD1. Germline V gene data show CDR1 as LNHDA and CDR2 as SQIVND (reference sequence). V dropped 4 bases and J dropped 0; count of bases not matched to a gene: 2. This CDR3 is 15 amino acids long. CDR3 in amino acids: CASSTGTGGSYEQYF. In nucleotides, the CDR3 is TGTGCCAGTAGTACCGGGACAGGGGGCTCCTACGAGCAGTACTTC.

This rearrangement joins TRBV7-8 to TRBJ2-7; possibly TRBD2 for D (5 bases). With 3 bases removed from V and 3 bases from J, the gap between germline ends came to 12 bases. The CDR3 length is 14 residues. Germline V gives CDR1 SGHVS, CDR2 FQNEAQ. CDR3 sequence: CASSFTTGNYEQYF. In nucleotides, the CDR3 is TGTGCCAGCAGCTTCACCACGGGGAACTACGAGCAGTACTTC. The full variable domain, in which reference TRBV7-8 and TRBJ2-7 provide the parts outside the CDR3, is GAGVSQSPRYKVAKRGQDVALRCDPISGHVSLFWYQQALGQGPEFLTYFQNEAQLDKSGLPSDRFFAERPEGSVSTLKIQRTQQEDSAVYLCASSFTTGNYEQYFGPGTRLTVT.

The chain has TRBV4-1 and TRBJ1-4; no clear D. The CDR3 consists of 18 residues. The V gene lost 0 bases and the J gene lost 0 bases, with 14 bases spanning the gap. The germline V gene has CDR1 MGHRA and CDR2 YSYEKL. The CDR3 DNA sequence: TGCGCCAGCAGCCAAGATTCAACAGACGTTGCAACTAATGAAAAACTGTTTTTT. It encodes CASSQDSTDVATNEKLFF.

This chain uses TRBV7-8 with TRBJ1-3, with 12 bases matching TRBD1. The CDR3 length is 19 residues. Germline loops: CDR1 SGHVS, CDR2 FQNEAQ. V lost 5 bases, J lost 2 bases, and 13 bases stayed unmatched. The CDR3 DNA follows: TGTGCCAGCAGCACCCGGGACAGGGGGCGATATGGAACTGGAAACACCATATATTTT. Amino acids: CASSTRDRGRYGTGNTIYF.

The genes are TRBV7-2 and TRBJ2-3, with TRBD2 as a possible D gene (5 bases). Germline CDR1 and CDR2: SGHTA and FQGNSA. This CDR3 is built from 15 residues. Trimming took 3 bases from V and 0 from J, leaving 10 bases between them. The CDR3 loop is CASSFTSTSTDTQYF. The CDR3 nucleotides are TGTGCCAGCAGCTTCACTAGTACTAGCACAGATACGCAGTATTTT.

The rearrangement links TRBV6-1 to TRBJ2-1; 9 bases agree with TRBD2. Germline V gene data show CDR1 as MNHNS and CDR2 as SASEGT. J was trimmed by 7 bases and V by 4 bases; bases with no gene match: 8. There are 15 residues in the CDR3. CDR3 nucleotide sequence: TGTGCCAGCAGTGCGTTTAGCGGGAGTATGAATGAGCAGTTCTTC. It is translated as CASSAFSGSMNEQFF.

In nucleotides, the CDR3 is TGTGCCAGTAGTATGAGGCAGGGGGCGCTTGGTGAAAAACTGTTTTTT. Amino acids: CASSMRQGALGEKLFF. V and J are TRBV19 and TRBJ1-4, with TRBD1 identical over 8 bases. V lost 3 bases, J lost 7 bases, and 10 bases stayed unmatched. There are 16 residues in the CDR3. In germline, CDR1 is LNHDA, CDR2 SQIVND (reference sequence).

V gene TRBV5-1 combines with J gene TRBJ2-1; 7 bases are a match to TRBD2. The CDR3 runs 14 residues. CDR1 and CDR2 (germline): SGHRS, YFSETQ. Trimming removed 2 bases from V and 7 bases from J; junction bases left unmatched: 6. CDR3: CASSFWTSQNEQFF. As DNA, the CDR3 is TGCGCCAGCAGCTTCTGGACTAGTCAGAATGAGCAGTTCTTC.